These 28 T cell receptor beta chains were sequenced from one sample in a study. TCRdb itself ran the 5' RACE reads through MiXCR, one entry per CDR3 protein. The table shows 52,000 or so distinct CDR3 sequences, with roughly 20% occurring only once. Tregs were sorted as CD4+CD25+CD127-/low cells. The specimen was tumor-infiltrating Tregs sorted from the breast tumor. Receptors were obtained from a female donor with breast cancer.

The CDR3 DNA sequence: TGTGCCAGCAGCGTACGGAACAATGAGCAGTTCTTC. Its protein product is CASSVRNNEQFF. V is TRBV9 and J is TRBJ2-1; D remains unclear. Germline CDR1 is SGDLS and CDR2 is YYNGEE. CDR3 length: 12 residues. V lost 1 base and J 5 bases, leaving 4 bases between the germline ends. Full variable domain (remainder filled in from reference TRBV9 and TRBJ2-1): DSGVTQTPKHLITATGQRVTLRCSPRSGDLSVYWYQQSLDQGLQFLIQYYNGEERAKGNILERFSAQQFPDLHSELNLSSLELGDSALYFCASSVRNNEQFFGPGTRLTVL.

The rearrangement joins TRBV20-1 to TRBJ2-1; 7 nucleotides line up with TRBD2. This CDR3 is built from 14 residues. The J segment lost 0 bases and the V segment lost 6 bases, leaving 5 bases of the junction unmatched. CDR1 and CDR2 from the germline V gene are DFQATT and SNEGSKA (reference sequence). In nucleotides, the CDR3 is TGCAGTGCACCGAGCGGGACCTCCTACAATGAGCAGTTCTTC. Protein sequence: CSAPSGTSYNEQFF.

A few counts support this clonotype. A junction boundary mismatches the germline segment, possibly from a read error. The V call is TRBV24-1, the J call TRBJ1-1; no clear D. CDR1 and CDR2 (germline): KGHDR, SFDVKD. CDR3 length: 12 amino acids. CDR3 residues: CAVQTKNTEVFF. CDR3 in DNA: TGTGCCGTCCAAACCAAGAACACTGAAGTTTTCTTT.

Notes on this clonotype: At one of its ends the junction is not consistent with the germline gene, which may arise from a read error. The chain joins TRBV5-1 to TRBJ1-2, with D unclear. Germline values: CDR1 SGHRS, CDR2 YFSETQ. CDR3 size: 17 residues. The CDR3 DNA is TGCGCCAGCGGCTTGGGTTTATCGGCATGGGTTAACTATGGCTACACCTTC. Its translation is CASGLGLSAWVNYGYTF.

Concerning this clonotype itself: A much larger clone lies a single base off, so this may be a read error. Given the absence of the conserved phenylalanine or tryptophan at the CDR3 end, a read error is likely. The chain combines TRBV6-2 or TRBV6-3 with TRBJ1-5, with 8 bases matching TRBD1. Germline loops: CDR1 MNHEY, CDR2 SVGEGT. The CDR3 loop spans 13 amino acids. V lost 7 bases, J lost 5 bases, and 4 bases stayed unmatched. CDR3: CASNVQGDQPQHS. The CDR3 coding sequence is TGTGCCAGCAACGTACAGGGGGATCAGCCCCAGCATTCT.

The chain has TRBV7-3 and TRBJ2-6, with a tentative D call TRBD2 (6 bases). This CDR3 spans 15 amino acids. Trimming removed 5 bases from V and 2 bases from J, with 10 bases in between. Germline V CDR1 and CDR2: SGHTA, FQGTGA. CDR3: CASSTRGTGANVLTF. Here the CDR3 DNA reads TGTGCCAGCAGCACCCGGGGGACTGGGGCCAACGTCCTGACTTTC.

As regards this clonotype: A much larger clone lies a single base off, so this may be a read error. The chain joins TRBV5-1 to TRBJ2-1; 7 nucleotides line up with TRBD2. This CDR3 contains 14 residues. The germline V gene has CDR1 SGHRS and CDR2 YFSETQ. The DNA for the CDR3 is TGCGCCAGCAGCTTGGAAGCGGGGTACAATGAGCAGCTCTTC. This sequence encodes CASSLEAGYNEQLF.

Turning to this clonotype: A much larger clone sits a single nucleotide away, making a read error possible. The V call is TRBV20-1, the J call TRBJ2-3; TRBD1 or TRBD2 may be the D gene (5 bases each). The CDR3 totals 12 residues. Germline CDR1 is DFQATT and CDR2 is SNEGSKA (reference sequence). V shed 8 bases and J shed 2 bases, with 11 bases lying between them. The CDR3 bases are TGCAGTTCTTGGGGGTACACAGATACGCAGTATTTT. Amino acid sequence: CSSWGYTDTQYF.

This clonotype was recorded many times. This CDR3 is CASSQGYGSSYEQYF. The CDR3 DNA sequence: TGCGCCAGCAGCCAAGGGTATGGAAGCTCCTACGAGCAGTACTTC. The chain combines TRBV4-1 with TRBJ2-7; no definite D call. This CDR3 has 15 amino acids. Trimming shortened V by 1 base and J by 0 bases, and 10 bases separated the two germline ends. Germline CDR1 MGHRA, CDR2 YSYEKL.

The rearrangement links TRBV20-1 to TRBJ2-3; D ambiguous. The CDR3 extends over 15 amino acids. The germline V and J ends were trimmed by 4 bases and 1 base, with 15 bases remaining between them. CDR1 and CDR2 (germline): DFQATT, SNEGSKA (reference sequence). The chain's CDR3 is CSAKPMDLGTDTQYF. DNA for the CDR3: TGCAGTGCTAAACCGATGGACCTTGGCACAGATACGCAGTATTTT.

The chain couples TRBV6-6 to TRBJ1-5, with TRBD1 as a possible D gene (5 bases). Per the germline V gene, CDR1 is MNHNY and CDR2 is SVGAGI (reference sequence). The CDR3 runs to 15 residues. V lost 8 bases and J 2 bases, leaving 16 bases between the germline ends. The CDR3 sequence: CASRSGGGGNQPQHF. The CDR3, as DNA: TGTGCCAGCCGGTCGGGGGGGGGTGGCAATCAGCCCCAGCATTTT.

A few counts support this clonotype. The CDR3 DNA sequence: TGTGCCAGCAGTTTGACAGGGAGCGGAAACACCATATATTTT. Translating gives CASSLTGSGNTIYF. The chain joins TRBV12-3 or TRBV12-4 to TRBJ1-3; 7 nucleotides line up with TRBD1. The V gene end was trimmed by 3 bases and the J gene end by 4 bases; junction bases not matched to a gene: 3. The CDR3 extends over 14 amino acids.

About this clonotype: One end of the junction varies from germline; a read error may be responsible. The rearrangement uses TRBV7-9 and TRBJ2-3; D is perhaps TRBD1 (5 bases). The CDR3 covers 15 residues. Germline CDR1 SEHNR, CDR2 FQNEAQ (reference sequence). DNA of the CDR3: TGTGCCTGCAGCTTAGTCGCAGGGAGCACAGATACGCAGTATTTT. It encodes CACSLVAGSTDTQYF.

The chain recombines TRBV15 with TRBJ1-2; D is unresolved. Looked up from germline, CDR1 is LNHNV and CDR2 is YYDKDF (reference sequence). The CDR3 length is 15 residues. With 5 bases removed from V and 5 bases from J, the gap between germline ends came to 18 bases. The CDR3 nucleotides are TGTGCCACCAGCGGCAGGCGAGAGGCTTTTTATGGCTACACCTTC. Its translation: CATSGRREAFYGYTF. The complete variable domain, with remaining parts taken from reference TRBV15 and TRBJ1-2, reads DAMVIQNPRYQVTQFGKPVTLSCSQTLNHNVMYWYQQKSSQAPKLLFHYYDKDFNNEADTPDNFQSRRPNTSFCFLDIRSPGLGDTAMYLCATSGRREAFYGYTFGSGTRLTVV.

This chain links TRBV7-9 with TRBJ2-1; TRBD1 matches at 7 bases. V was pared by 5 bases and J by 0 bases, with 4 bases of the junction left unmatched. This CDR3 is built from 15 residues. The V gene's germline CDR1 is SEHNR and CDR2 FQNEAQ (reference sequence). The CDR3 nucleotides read TGTGCCAGCAGCCCACAGGGGCCCTCCTACAATGAGCAGTTCTTC. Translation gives CASSPQGPSYNEQFF.

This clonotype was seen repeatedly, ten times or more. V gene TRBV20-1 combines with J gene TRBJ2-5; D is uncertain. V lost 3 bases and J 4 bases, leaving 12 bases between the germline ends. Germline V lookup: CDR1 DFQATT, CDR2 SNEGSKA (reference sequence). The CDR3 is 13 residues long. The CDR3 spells CSASLSRIETQYF. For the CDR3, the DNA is TGCAGTGCTAGTCTCTCGCGGATAGAGACCCAGTACTTC.

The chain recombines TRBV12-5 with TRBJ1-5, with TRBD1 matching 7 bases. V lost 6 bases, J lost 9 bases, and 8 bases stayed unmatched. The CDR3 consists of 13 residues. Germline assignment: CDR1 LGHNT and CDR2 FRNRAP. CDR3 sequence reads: CASGSSTGLPQHF. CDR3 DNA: TGTGCTAGTGGGTCCTCGACAGGGTTGCCCCAGCATTTT. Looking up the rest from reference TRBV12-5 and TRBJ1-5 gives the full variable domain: DARVTQTPRHKVTEMGQEVTMRCQPILGHNTVFWYRQTMMQGLELLAYFRNRAPLDDSGMPKDRFSAEMPDATLATLKIQPSEPRDSAVYFCASGSSTGLPQHFGDGTRLSIL.

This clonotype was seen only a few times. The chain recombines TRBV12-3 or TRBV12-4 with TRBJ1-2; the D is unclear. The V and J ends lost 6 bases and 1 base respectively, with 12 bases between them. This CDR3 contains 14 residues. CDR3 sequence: CASSYSLGNYGYTF. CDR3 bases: TGTGCCAGCAGCTACAGTCTGGGTAACTATGGCTACACCTTC.

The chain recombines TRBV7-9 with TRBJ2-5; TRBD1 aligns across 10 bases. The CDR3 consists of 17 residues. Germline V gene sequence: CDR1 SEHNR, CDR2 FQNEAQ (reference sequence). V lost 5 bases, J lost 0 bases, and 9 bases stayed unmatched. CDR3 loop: CASSPEPGQGNQETQYF. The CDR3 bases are TGTGCCAGCAGCCCCGAACCGGGACAGGGGAACCAAGAGACCCAGTACTTC.

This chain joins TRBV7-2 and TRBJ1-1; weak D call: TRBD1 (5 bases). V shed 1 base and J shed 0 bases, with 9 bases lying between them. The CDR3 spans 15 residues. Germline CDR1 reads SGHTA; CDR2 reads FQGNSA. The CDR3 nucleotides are TGTGCCAGCAGCTTAGGAGCAGGGATGAACACTGAAGCTTTCTTT. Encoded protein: CASSLGAGMNTEAFF.

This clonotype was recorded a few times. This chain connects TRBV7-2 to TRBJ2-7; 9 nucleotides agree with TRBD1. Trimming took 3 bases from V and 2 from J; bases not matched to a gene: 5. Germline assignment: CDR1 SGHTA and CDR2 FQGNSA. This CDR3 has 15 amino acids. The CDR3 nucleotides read TGTGCCAGCAGCTTTGCCAGGGACAGGGCCTACGAGCAGTACTTC. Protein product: CASSFARDRAYEQYF.

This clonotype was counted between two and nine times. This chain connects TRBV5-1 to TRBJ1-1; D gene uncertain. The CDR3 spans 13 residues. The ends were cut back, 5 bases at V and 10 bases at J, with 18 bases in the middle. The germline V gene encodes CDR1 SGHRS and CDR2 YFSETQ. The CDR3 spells CASREGRTLGAFF. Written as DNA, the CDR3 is TGCGCCAGCAGAGAGGGTCGAACACTTGGAGCTTTCTTT.

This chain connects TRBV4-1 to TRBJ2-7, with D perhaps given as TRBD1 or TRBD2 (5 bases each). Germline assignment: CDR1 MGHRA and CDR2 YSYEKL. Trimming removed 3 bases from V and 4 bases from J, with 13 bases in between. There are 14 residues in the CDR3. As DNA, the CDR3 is TGCGCCAGCAGCCATCCCGGGGACGCTTACGAGCAGTACTTC. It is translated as CASSHPGDAYEQYF.

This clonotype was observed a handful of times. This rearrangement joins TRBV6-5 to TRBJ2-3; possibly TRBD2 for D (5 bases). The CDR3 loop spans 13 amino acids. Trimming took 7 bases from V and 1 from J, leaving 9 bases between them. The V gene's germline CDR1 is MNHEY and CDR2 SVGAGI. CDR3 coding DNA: TGTGCCAGCATCCCGAGGGGCACAGATACGCAGTATTTT. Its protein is CASIPRGTDTQYF.

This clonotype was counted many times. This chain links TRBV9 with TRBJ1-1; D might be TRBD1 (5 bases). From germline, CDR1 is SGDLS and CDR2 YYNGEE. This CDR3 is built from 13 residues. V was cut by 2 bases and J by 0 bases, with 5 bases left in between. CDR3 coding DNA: TGTGCCAGCAGCGTGACAGTGAACACTGAAGCTTTCTTT. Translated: CASSVTVNTEAFF.

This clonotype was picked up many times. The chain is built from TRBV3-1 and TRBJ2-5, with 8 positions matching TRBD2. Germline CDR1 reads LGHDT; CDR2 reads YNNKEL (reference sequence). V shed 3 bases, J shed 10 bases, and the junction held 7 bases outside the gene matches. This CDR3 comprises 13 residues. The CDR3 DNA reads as TGTGCCAGCAGCCAGCGGGAGGCGAGTGACCAGTACTTC. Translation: CASSQREASDQYF.

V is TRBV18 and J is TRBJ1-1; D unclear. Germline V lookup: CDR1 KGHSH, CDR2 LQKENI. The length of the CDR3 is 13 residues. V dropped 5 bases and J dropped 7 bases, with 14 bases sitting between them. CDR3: CASSVGIGSEAFF. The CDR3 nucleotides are TGTGCCAGCTCAGTCGGGATCGGGAGTGAAGCTTTCTTT. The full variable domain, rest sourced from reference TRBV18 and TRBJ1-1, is NAGVMQNPRHLVRRRGQEARLRCSPMKGHSHVYWYRQLPEEGLKFMVYLQKENIIDESGMPKERFSAEFPKEGPSILRIQQVVRGDSAAYFCASSVGIGSEAFFGQGTRLTVV.

The DNA for the CDR3 is TGTGCCAGCAGCCAGGGGGACCACACTTATGGCTACACCTTC. This sequence encodes CASSQGDHTYGYTF. This chain joins TRBV3-1 and TRBJ1-2; tentative D call: TRBD1 (5 bases). The CDR3 contains 14 residues. V was trimmed by 3 bases and J by 5 bases, leaving 13 bases between them. Per the germline V gene, CDR1 is LGHDT and CDR2 is YNNKEL (reference sequence).